This entry lists 27 T cell receptor beta chains sequenced from one sample in a study of human CD8 memory T cell subsets. It was UMI-labeled 5' RACE by which the TCR beta libraries were made. TCRdb re-called the 5' RACE reads; every CDR3 protein appears as one record, without DNA. This sample contains approximately 5,000 distinct CDR3 sequences. Sequencing was performed on CD8+ effector memory T cells (TEM) sorted from PBMCs. The subset was: effector memory CD8 T cells, CCR7- CD45RO+ CD95+. The receptors derive from a human donor in good health.

The chain has TRBV29-1 and TRBJ2-7; without DNA, the TCRdb call of TRBD1 cannot be checked. The CDR3 is 15 amino acids. The germline V gene encodes CDR1 SQVTM and CDR2 ANQGSEA. CDR3 region: CSVDVGGQGSDEQYF.

The gene calls are TRBV29-1 and TRBJ2-3; the TCRdb call, TRBD2, lacks DNA for checking. The germline V gene has CDR1 SQVTM and CDR2 ANQGSEA. The CDR3 sequence is 16 residues long. CDR3 residues: CSVVGVAGTSTDTQYF.

The rearrangement joins TRBV6-2 or TRBV6-3 to TRBJ2-1; TCRdb returns TRBD1, unconfirmable since there is no DNA. The CDR3 extends over 14 amino acids. The germline V gene has CDR1 MNHEY and CDR2 SVGEGT. The chain's CDR3 is CASSLSTGGNEQFF.

The chain recombines TRBV6-4 with TRBJ2-1; TCRdb's assignment of TRBD2 cannot be checked, as there is no DNA. Germline V gene sequence: CDR1 MRHNA, CDR2 SNTAGT. The CDR3 loop spans 16 amino acids. The CDR3 loop is CASSDSGLAGYNEQFF.

The J gene is TRBJ2-3, the V gene TRBV6-4; TCRdb names TRBD1, which stays unverified in the absence of DNA. Per the germline V gene, CDR1 is MRHNA and CDR2 is SNTAGT. The CDR3 covers 15 residues. The CDR3 protein is CASDEGQGSTDTQYF.

This clonotype ranks as medium-sized in terms of frequency. CDR3 sequence: CASSQEGGSSYEQYF. J is TRBJ2-7 and V is TRBV4-2; no DNA is available, so the TRBD1 call from TCRdb remains unchecked. CDR1 is LGHNA, CDR2 YNFKEQ, per germline. The CDR3 runs to 15 residues.

The chain employs TRBV6-2 or TRBV6-3 and TRBJ2-7. The germline V gene encodes CDR1 MNHEY and CDR2 SVGEGT. CDR3 size: 13 residues. The CDR3 is CASSYSEAVEQYF.

The chain has TRBV10-3 and TRBJ2-7. Germline-derived CDR1 and CDR2 are ENHRY and SYGVKD. The CDR3 contains 13 residues. CDR3 sequence: CAISDTEPYEQYF.

This clonotype registers medium-sized by frequency. The V gene is TRBV6-2 or TRBV6-3, the J gene TRBJ2-7. CDR3 size: 13 residues. Germline CDR1 is MNHEY and CDR2 is SVGEGT. CDR3 region: CASSFANSYEQYF.

The chain links TRBV20-1 to TRBJ2-1; TCRdb names TRBD2, which stays unverified in the absence of DNA. The V gene's germline CDR1 is DFQATT and CDR2 SNEGSKA (reference sequence). The CDR3 consists of 19 residues. This CDR3 is CSAKATGTSGGRTYNEQFF.

The rearrangement uses TRBV20-1 and TRBJ2-7; TCRdb's D call, TRBD2, is unchecked because there is no DNA. The CDR3 is made up of 17 amino acids. Germline loops: CDR1 DFQATT, CDR2 SNEGSKA (reference sequence). The CDR3 loop reads CSARISGGAYLSYEQYF.

This chain links TRBV4-1 with TRBJ2-7. This CDR3 comprises 15 residues. Germline CDR1 MGHRA, CDR2 YSYEKL. CDR3 region: CASSQEWTESYEQYF.

This sequence joins TRBV20-1 and TRBJ2-7. The CDR3 is 14 residues long. Germline lookup yields CDR1 DFQATT and CDR2 SNEGSKA (reference sequence). CDR3 region: CSATLDNSAYEQYF.

V is TRBV6-4 and J is TRBJ2-3. Germline loops: CDR1 MRHNA, CDR2 SNTAGT. The CDR3 is 15 amino acids. The CDR3 reads CASSIGMTTTDTQYF.

This clonotype ranks as medium-sized (0.01 to 0.1%) in terms of frequency. V usage is TRBV29-1 and J usage is TRBJ2-2; TCRdb picks TRBD1, but there is no DNA to check that call. Germline V gives CDR1 SQVTM, CDR2 ANQGSEA. The CDR3 totals 16 residues. This chain's CDR3 is CSAYLLGQGNTGELFF.

The chain links TRBV20-1 to TRBJ2-7; the TCRdb call, TRBD2, lacks DNA for checking. CDR1 and CDR2 (germline): DFQATT, SNEGSKA (reference sequence). This CDR3 comprises 18 residues. The chain's CDR3 is CSARSLGELGTAPYEQYF.

The chain has TRBV6-4 and TRBJ2-3; TCRdb picks TRBD1, but there is no DNA to check that call. The CDR3 covers 15 residues. Germline-derived CDR1 and CDR2 are MRHNA and SNTAGT. The CDR3 reads CASSDGEQGADTQYF.

This clonotype counts as medium-sized (0.01 to 0.1%) by frequency. V usage is TRBV20-1 and J usage is TRBJ2-1. This CDR3 contains 15 residues. CDR1 DFQATT and CDR2 SNEGSKA come from the germline V gene (reference sequence). The CDR3 region is CSARDMASSYNEQFF.

J is TRBJ2-2 and V is TRBV6-1; TCRdb returns TRBD1, unconfirmable since there is no DNA. This CDR3 has 15 residues. CDR1 is MNHNS and CDR2 is SASEGT in the germline V gene. CDR3: CASSEGPGDTGELFF.

This chain connects TRBV28 to TRBJ1-6. The CDR3 spans 15 residues. Looked up from germline, CDR1 is MDHEN and CDR2 is SYDVKM. The CDR3 region is CASILRGSYNSPLHF.

The chain links TRBV6-2 or TRBV6-3 to TRBJ1-5; TCRdb indicates TRBD1, and absent DNA this call remains unverified. The germline V gene has CDR1 MNHEY and CDR2 SVGEGT. This CDR3 is 15 amino acids long. CDR3 residues: CASSMGGFEVQPQHF.

This clonotype is identified as medium-sized from frequency. V gene TRBV7-2 combines with J gene TRBJ2-7; TCRdb names TRBD2, which stays unverified in the absence of DNA. CDR1 is SGHTA and CDR2 is FQGNSA in the germline V gene. The CDR3 loop spans 17 amino acids. CDR3 amino acids: CASSLAYGGVEGYEQYF. The full variable domain, completed using reference TRBV7-2 and TRBJ2-7, is GAGVSQSPSNKVTEKGKDVELRCDPISGHTALYWYRQSLGQGLEFLIYFQGNSAPDKSGLPSDRFSAERTGGSVSTLTIQRTQQEDSAVYLCASSLAYGGVEGYEQYFGPGTRLTVT.

This chain connects TRBV28 to TRBJ1-1. Germline CDR1 MDHEN, CDR2 SYDVKM. The CDR3 spans 11 residues. CDR3: CGALGNTEAFF.

The chain is built from TRBV20-1 and TRBJ2-7; without DNA, the TCRdb call of TRBD1 cannot be checked. The CDR3 runs 16 residues. From germline, CDR1 is DFQATT and CDR2 SNEGSKA (reference sequence). The CDR3 is CSARPNEQGAGYEQYF.

The rearrangement uses TRBV20-1 and TRBJ1-6; the TRBD1 assignment by TCRdb is unverifiable without DNA. Per germline, CDR1 DFQATT and CDR2 SNEGSKA (reference sequence). The CDR3 consists of 14 residues. This chain's CDR3 is CSARDLRGNSPLHF.

The V gene is TRBV10-3, the J gene TRBJ1-1; TCRdb picks TRBD1, but there is no DNA to check that call. The CDR3 totals 13 residues. The V gene's germline CDR1 is ENHRY and CDR2 SYGVKD. The CDR3 loop reads CAITGHLNTEAFF.

This clonotype is called medium-sized based on its frequency. The rearrangement links TRBV12-3 or TRBV12-4 to TRBJ1-1; the TCRdb call, TRBD1, lacks DNA for checking. The CDR3 covers 13 residues. The CDR3 sequence is CASKGSGTSEAFF.